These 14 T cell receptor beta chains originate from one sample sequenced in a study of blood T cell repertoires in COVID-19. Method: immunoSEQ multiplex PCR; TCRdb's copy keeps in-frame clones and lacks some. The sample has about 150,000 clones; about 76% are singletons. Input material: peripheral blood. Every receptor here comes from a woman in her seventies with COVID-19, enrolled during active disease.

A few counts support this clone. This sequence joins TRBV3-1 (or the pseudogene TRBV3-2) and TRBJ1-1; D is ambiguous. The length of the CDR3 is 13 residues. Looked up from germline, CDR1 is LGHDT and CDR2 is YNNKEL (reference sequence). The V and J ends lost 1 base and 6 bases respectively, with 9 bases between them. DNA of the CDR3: TGTGCCAGCAGCCAAGGGAGGATCTCTGAAGCTTTCTTT. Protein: CASSQGRISEAFF.

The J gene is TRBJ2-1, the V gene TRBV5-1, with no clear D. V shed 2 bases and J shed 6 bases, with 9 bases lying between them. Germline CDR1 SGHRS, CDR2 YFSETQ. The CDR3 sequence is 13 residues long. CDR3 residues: CASSFPNGNEQFF. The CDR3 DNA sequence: TGCGCCAGCAGCTTTCCTAACGGCAATGAGCAGTTCTTC.

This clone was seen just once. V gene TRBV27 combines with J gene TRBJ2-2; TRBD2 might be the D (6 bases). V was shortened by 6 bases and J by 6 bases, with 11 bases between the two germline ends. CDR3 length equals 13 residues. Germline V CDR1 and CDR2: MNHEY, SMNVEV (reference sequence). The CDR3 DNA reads TGTGCCAGCAGCCTCAGGGAGGCCGGGGAGCTGTTTTTT. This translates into CASSLREAGELFF.

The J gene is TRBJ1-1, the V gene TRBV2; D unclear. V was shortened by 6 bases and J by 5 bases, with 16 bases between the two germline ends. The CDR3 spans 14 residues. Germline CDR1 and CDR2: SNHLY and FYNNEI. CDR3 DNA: TGTGCCAGCAGCCTTCTAGTGGATCCGACTGAAGCTTTCTTT. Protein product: CASSLLVDPTEAFF.

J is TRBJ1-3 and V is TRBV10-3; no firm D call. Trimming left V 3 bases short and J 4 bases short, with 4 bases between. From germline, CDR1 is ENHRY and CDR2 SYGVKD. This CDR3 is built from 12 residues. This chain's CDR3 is CAISDLGNTIYF. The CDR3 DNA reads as TGTGCCATCAGTGACCTGGGAAACACCATATATTTT.

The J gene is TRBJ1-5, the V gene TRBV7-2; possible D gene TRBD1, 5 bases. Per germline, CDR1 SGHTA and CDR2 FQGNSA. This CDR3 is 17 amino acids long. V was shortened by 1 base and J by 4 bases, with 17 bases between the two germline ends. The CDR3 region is CASSLGAGRSVNQPQHF. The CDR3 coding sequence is TGTGCCAGCAGCTTAGGGGCAGGGAGGTCCGTTAATCAGCCCCAGCATTTT.

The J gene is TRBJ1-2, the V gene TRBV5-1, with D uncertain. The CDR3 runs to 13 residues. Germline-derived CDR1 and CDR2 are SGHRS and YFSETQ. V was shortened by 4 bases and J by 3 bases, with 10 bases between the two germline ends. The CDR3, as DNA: TGCGCCAGCAGCGACGACGGAGACTATGGCTACACCTTC. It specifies CASSDDGDYGYTF.

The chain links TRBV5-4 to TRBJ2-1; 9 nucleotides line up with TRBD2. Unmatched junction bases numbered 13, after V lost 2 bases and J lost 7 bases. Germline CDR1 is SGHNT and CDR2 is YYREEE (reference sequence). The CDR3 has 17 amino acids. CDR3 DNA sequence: TGTGCCAGCAGCTTTCCGACTAGCGGAGCAGGAGGTAATGAGCAGTTCTTC. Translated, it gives CASSFPTSGAGGNEQFF.

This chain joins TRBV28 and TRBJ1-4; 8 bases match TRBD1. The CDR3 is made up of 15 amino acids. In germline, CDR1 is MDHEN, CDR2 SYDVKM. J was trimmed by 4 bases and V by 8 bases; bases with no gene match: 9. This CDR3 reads CASSEGTGYNEKLFF. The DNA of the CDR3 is TGTGCCAGCTCGGAGGGGACAGGCTATAATGAAAAACTGTTTTTT.

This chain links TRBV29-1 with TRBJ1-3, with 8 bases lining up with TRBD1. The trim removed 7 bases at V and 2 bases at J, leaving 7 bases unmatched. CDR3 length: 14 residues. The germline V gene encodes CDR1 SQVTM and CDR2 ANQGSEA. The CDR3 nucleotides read TGCAGCGCAACACAGGGGGTGACTGGAAACACCATATATTTT. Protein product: CSATQGVTGNTIYF.

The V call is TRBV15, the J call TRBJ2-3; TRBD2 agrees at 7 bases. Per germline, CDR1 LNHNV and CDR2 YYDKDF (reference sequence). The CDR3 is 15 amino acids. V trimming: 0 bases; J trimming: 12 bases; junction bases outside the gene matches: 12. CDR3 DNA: TGTGCCACCAGCAGAGACGGGGGGACCCGGAAGAATCAGTATTTT. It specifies CATSRDGGTRKNQYF. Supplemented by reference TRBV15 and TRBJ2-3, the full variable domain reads DAMVIQNPRYQVTQFGKPVTLSCSQTLNHNVMYWYQQKSSQAPKLLFHYYDKDFNNEADTPDNFQSRRPNTSFCFLDIRSPGLGDTAMYLCATSRDGGTRKNQYFGPGTRLTVL.

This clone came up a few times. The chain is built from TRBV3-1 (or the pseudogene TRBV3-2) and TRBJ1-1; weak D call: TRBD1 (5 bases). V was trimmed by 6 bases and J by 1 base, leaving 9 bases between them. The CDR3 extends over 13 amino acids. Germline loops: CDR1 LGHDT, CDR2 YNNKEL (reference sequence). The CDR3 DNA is TGTGCCAGCAGACCCGGGGGGAACACTGAAGCTTTCTTT. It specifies CASRPGGNTEAFF.

The CDR3 region has the DNA TGTGCCAGCAGCCTACAGGGGTGGAGCACTGAAGCTTTCTTT. Residues: CASSLQGWSTEAFF. The gene calls are TRBV28 and TRBJ1-1, with 7 bases lining up with TRBD1. The CDR3 consists of 14 residues. Germline assignment: CDR1 MDHEN and CDR2 SYDVKM. V lost 6 bases, J lost 4 bases, and 8 bases stayed unmatched.

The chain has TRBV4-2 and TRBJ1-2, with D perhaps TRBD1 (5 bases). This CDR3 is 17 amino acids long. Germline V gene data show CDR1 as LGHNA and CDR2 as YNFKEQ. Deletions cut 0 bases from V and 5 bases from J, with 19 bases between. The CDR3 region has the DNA TGTGCCAGCAGCCAAGATCAAGGGGATCGGAGATTTTATGGCTACACCTTC. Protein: CASSQDQGDRRFYGYTF.